The clone carrying this T cell receptor beta chain occurred a few times. As yet, its antigen is unknown. The record originates from a study of fetal regulatory T cell absence and autoimmunity. Study-wide results and caveats: The oligoclonal enrichment was interpreted as supporting antigen-driven pancreatic autoimmunity before birth in IPEX syndrome.

The method was immunoSEQ multiplex PCR; TCRdb's version includes in-frame clones alone and lacks a portion of them. Of around 45,000 clones listed, just under 85% are singletons. The CDR3 has 12 residues. Germline trimming cut 8 bases from V and 2 bases from J; bases unmatched to any gene: 0. Germline CDR1 SNHLY, CDR2 FYNNEI. The source material was cord blood. This TCR derives from a newborn boy with IPEX syndrome. V gene TRBV2 combines with J gene TRBJ2-7, with 10 nucleotides matching TRBD1. CDR3 nucleotides: TGTGCCAGCGGACAGGGGGCCTACGAGCAGTACTTC. Translated, it gives CASGQGAYEQYF.